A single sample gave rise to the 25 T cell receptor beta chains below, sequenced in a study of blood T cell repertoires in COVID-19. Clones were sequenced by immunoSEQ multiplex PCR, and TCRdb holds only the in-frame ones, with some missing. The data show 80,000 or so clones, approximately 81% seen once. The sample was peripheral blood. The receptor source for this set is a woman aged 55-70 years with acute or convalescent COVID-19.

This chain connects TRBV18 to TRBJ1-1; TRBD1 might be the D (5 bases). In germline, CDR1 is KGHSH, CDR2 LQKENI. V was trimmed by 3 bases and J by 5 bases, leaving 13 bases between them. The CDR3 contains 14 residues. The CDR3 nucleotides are TGTGCCAGCTCACCTCAGGGTGTCGGGACTGAAGCTTTCTTT. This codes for CASSPQGVGTEAFF.

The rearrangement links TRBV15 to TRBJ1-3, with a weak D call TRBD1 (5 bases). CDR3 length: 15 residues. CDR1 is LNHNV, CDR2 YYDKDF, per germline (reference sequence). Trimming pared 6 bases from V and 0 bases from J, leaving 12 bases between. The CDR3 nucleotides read TGTGCCACCAGAGGGGTAGCCGTCTCTGGAAACACCATATATTTT. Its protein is CATRGVAVSGNTIYF. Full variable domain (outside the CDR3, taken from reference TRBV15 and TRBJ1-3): DAMVIQNPRYQVTQFGKPVTLSCSQTLNHNVMYWYQQKSSQAPKLLFHYYDKDFNNEADTPDNFQSRRPNTSFCFLDIRSPGLGDTAMYLCATRGVAVSGNTIYFGEGSWLTVV.

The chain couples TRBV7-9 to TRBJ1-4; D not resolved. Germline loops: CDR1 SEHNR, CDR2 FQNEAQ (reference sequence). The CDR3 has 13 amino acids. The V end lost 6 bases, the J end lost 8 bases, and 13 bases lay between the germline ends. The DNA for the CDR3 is TGTGCCAGCAGTCACAATGTAGCGGAAAAACTGTTTTTT. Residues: CASSHNVAEKLFF.

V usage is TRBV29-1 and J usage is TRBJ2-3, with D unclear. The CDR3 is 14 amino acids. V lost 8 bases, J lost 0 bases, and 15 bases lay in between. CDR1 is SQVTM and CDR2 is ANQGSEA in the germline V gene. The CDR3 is CSCEEWSSTDTQYF. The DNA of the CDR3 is TGCAGCTGCGAGGAGTGGTCTAGCACAGATACGCAGTATTTT.

Here the CDR3 reads CASSYRGTNSPLHF. CDR3 sequence (DNA): TGTGCCAGTTCCTACAGGGGGACGAATTCACCCCTCCACTTT. The J gene is TRBJ1-6, the V gene TRBV27; 8 nucleotides line up with TRBD1. Germline CDR1 is MNHEY and CDR2 is SMNVEV (reference sequence). With 9 bases clipped from V and 7 bases from J, the junction kept 8 bases outside the gene matches. The CDR3 has 14 amino acids.

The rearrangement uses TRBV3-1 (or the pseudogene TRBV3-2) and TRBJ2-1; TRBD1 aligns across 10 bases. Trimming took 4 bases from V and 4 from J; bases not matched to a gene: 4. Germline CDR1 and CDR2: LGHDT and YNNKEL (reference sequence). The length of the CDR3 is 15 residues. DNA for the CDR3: TGTGCCAGCAGCCGGGACAGGGGTTTTTACAATGAGCAGTTCTTC. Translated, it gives CASSRDRGFYNEQFF.

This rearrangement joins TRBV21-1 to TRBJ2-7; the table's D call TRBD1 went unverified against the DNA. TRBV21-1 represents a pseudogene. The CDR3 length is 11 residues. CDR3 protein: CASSNTYEQYV. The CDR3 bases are TGTGCCAGCAGCAACACCTACGAGCAGTACGTC.

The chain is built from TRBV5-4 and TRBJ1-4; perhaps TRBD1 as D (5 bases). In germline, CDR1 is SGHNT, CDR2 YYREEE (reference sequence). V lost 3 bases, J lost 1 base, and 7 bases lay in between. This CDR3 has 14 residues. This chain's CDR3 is CASSSGGTNEKLFF. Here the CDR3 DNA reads TGTGCCAGCAGCTCCGGGGGAACTAATGAAAAACTGTTTTTT.

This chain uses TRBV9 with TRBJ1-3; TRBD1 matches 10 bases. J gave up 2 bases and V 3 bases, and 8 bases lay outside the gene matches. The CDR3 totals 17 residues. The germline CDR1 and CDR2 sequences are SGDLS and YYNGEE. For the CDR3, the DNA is TGTGCCAGCAGCGAGAGGGTTGACAGGGGGCCTGGAAACACCATATATTTT. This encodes CASSERVDRGPGNTIYF. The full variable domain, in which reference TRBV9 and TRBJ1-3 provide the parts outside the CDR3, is DSGVTQTPKHLITATGQRVTLRCSPRSGDLSVYWYQQSLDQGLQFLIQYYNGEERAKGNILERFSAQQFPDLHSELNLSSLELGDSALYFCASSERVDRGPGNTIYFGEGSWLTVV.

CDR3 DNA sequence: TGTGCCAGCAGTCGACAGGATGGGGACACTGAAGCTTTCTTT. This encodes CASSRQDGDTEAFF. The rearrangement uses TRBV6-5 and TRBJ1-1; a possible D gene is TRBD1 (6 bases). Germline V gives CDR1 MNHEY, CDR2 SVGAGI. The CDR3 is made up of 14 amino acids. Trimming took 5 bases from V and 3 from J, leaving 13 bases between them.

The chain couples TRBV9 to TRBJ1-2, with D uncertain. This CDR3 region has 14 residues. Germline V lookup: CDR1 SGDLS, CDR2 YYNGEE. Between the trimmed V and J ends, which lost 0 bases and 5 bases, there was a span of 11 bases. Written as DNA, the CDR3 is TGTGCCAGCAGCGTAGCTCTTCAGGTTTATGGCTACACCTTC. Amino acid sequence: CASSVALQVYGYTF.

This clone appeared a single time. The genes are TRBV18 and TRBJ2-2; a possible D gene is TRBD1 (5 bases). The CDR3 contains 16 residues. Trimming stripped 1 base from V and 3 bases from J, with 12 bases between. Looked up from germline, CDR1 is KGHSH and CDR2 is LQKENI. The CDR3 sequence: CASSPRQGSDTGELFF. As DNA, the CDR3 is TGTGCCAGCTCACCACGTCAGGGAAGTGACACCGGGGAGCTGTTTTTT.

Written as DNA, the CDR3 is TGTGCCAGCAGCTTGGAGGTCCCCTCGGGGGAGACCCAGTACTTC. This codes for CASSLEVPSGETQYF. The chain links TRBV5-6 to TRBJ2-5; a possible D gene is TRBD2 (5 bases). CDR3 length equals 15 residues. Trimming left V 0 bases short and J 5 bases short, with 14 bases between. CDR1 and CDR2 (germline): SGHDT, YYEEEE.

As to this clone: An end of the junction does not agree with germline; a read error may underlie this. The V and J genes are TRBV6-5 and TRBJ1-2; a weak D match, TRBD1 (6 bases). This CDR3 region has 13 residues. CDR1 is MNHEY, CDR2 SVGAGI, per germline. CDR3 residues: CASTRTENYGYTF. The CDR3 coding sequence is TGTGCCAGCACCAGGACAGAGAACTATGGTTACACCTTC.

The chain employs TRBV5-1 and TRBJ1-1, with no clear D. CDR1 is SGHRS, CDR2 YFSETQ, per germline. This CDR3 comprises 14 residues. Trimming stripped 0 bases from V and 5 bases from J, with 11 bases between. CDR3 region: CASSLGAEGTEAFF. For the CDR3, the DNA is TGCGCCAGCAGCTTGGGAGCGGAGGGAACTGAAGCTTTCTTT.

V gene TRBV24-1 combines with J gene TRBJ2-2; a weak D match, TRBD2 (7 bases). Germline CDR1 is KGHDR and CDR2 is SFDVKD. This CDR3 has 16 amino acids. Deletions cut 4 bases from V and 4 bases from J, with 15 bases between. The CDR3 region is CATSDQTGRGTGELFF. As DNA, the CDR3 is TGTGCCACCAGTGACCAAACAGGGAGGGGCACCGGGGAGCTGTTTTTT.

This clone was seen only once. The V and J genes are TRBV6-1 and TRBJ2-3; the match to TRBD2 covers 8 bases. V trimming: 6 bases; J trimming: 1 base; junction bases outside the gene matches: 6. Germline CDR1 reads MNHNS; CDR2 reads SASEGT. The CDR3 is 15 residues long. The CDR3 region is CASSRSGEGTDTQYF. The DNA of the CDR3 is TGTGCCAGCAGCCGTAGCGGGGAAGGCACAGATACGCAGTATTTT.

Here the CDR3 reads CASSTNRVGYYGYTF. In DNA, the CDR3 is TGTGCCAGTAGTACAAACAGGGTTGGATACTATGGCTACACCTTC. This chain connects TRBV19 to TRBJ1-2; D is perhaps TRBD1 (6 bases). V was pared by 4 bases and J by 3 bases, with 15 bases between. The CDR3 loop spans 15 amino acids. Germline V CDR1 and CDR2: LNHDA, SQIVND (reference sequence).

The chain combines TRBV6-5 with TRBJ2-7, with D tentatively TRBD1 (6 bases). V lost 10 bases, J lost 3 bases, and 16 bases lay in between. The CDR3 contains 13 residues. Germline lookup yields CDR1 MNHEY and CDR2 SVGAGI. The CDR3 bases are TGTGCCACCAGGACAGAGTATTACTACGAGCAGTACGTC. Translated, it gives CATRTEYYYEQYV.

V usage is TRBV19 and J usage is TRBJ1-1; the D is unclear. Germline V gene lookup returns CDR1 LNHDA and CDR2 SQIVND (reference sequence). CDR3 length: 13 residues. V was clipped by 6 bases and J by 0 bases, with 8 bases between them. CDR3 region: CASRYSMNTEAFF. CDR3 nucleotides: TGTGCCAGTAGATACAGCATGAACACTGAAGCTTTCTTT.

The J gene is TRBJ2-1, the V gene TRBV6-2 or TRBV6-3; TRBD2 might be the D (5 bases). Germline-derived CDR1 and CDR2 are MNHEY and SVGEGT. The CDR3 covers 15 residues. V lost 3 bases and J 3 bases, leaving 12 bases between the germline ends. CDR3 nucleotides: TGTGCCAGCAGTTATGCTAGCCACTTCTACAATGAGCAGTTCTTC. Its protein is CASSYASHFYNEQFF.

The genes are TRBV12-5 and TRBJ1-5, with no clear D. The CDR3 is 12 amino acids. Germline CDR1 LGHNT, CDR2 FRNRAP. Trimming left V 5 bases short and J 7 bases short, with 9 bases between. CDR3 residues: CASGPGVQPQHF. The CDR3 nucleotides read TGTGCTAGTGGTCCGGGTGTGCAGCCCCAGCATTTT.

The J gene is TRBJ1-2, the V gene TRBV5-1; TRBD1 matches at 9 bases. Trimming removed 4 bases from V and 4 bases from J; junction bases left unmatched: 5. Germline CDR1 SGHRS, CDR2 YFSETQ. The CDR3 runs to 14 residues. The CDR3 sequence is CASSPRQGGYGYTF. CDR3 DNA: TGCGCCAGCAGCCCAAGACAGGGGGGCTATGGCTACACCTTC.

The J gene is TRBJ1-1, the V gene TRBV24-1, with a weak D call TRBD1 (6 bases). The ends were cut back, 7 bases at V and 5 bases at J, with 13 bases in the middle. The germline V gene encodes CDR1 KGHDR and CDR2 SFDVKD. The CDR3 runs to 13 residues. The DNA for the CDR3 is TGTGCCACCAGGGGGGGGCTTGGGACTGAAGCTTTCTTT. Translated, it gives CATRGGLGTEAFF.

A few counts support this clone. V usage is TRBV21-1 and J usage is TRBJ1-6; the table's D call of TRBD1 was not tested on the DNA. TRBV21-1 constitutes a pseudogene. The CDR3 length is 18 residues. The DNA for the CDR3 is TGTGCCAGCAGCGGGGGACAGGGAAATCTTAAGGCTAATTCACCCCTCCACTTT. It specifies CASSGGQGNLKANSPLHF.